This is a list of T cell receptor beta chains from one sample in a study of CD8+CD57+ T cells in acquired aplastic anemia. TCRdb passed the reads through MiXCR, listing each CDR3 protein once. The sample has about 160,000 distinct CDR3 sequences, around 45% seen once. Material: sorted CD4+, CD8+, or CD8+CD57+ T cells (not recorded which) from PBMCs. The receptors derive from a human donor in good health. Each CDR3 is given with its conserved first and last residue. The D gene is left open where the match is weak. For some rows the clone size is stated as once, few or many, or as a class when expanded; others skip it.

clone_size j_call d_call v_call cdr3_aa cdr3_nt
few TRBJ1-4 NA TRBV12-5 CASGPTRGRGEKLFF TGTGCTAGTGGCCCTACTCGGGGACGGGGTGAAAAACTGTTTTTT
NA TRBJ2-6 TRBD1 TRBV10-3 CAISNRQGWNSGANVLTF TGTGCCATCAGTAATCGACAGGGTTGGAACTCTGGGGCCAACGTCCTGACTTTC
many TRBJ1-2 TRBD1 TRBV12-3/TRBV12-4 CASSTAGTGVYGYTF TGTGCCAGCAGTACAGCCGGGACAGGGGTCTATGGCTACACCTTC
NA TRBJ2-5 NA TRBV5-6 CASSPGTGILETQYF TGTGCCAGCAGCCCCGGAACAGGGATCCTAGAGACCCAGTACTTC
many TRBJ2-7 NA TRBV6-5 CASSYFGQNRYEQYF TGTGCCAGCAGTTACTTCGGACAGAATAGATACGAGCAGTACTTC
NA TRBJ1-5 TRBD1 TRBV6-5 CASSSRQGRANQPQHF TGTGCCAGCAGTTCCCGACAGGGAAGGGCCAATCAGCCCCAGCATTTT
NA TRBJ2-1 TRBD2 TRBV11-1 CASSGGLAGLNEQFF TGTGCCAGCAGCGGAGGACTAGCGGGATTGAATGAGCAGTTCTTC
few TRBJ2-3 NA TRBV18 CASSRQGRDTQYF TGTGCCAGCTCACGGCAGGGAAGAGATACGCAGTATTTT
NA TRBJ2-5 NA TRBV7-2 CASSLGGVFLETQYF TGTGCCAGCAGCTTGGGTGGCGTATTCCTTGAGACCCAGTACTTC
NA TRBJ1-6 TRBD1 TRBV10-2 CASSLPGQGDSPLHF TGCGCCAGCAGCTTACCGGGACAGGGTGATTCACCCCTCCACTTT
NA TRBJ1-6 NA TRBV10-1 CASSEIEDSPLRF TGCGCCAGCAGTGAGATCGAGGATTCACCCCTCCGCTTT
many TRBJ2-5 NA TRBV20-1 CSATRQQETQYF TGCAGCGCGACGCGACAGCAAGAGACCCAGTACTTC
many TRBJ1-6 TRBD1 TRBV7-2 CASSADRGVSPLHF TGTGCCAGCAGCGCCGACAGGGGGGTTTCACCCCTCCACTTT
NA TRBJ2-5 NA TRBV12-3/TRBV12-4 CASSQYQETQYF TGTGCCAGCAGTCAATATCAAGAGACCCAGTACTTC
NA TRBJ1-3 NA TRBV20-1 CSARTGSSPGTTIYF TGCAGTGCTAGGACCGGGAGTAGCCCTGGAACCACCATATATTTT
many TRBJ1-2 NA TRBV20-1 CSAPSSSSRGYTF TGCAGTGCCCCAAGTAGCAGCTCCAGGGGCTACACCTTC
many TRBJ2-7 NA TRBV6-2/TRBV6-3 CASGYEQYF TGTGCCAGCGGATACGAGCAGTACTTC
many TRBJ2-1 TRBD1 TRBV9 CASSAIRDRKYNEQFF TGTGCCAGCAGCGCGATTCGGGACAGAAAGTACAATGAGCAGTTCTTC
few TRBJ1-3 NA TRBV10-3 CAISESAGSGNTIYF TGTGCCATCAGTGAGTCTGCGGGCTCTGGAAACACCATATATTTT
NA TRBJ1-2 TRBD1 TRBV15 CATSRDRGTNYGYTF TGTGCCACCAGTAGGGACAGGGGTACTAACTATGGCTACACCTTC
NA TRBJ1-1 TRBD1 TRBV19 CASLDRGLGNTEAFF TGTGCCAGTTTGGACAGGGGGTTGGGGAACACTGAAGCTTTCTTT
many TRBJ1-3 TRBD1 TRBV2 CASRPEMGQGRGNTIYF TGTGCCAGCAGACCCGAGATGGGACAGGGGCGCGGAAACACCATATATTTT
NA TRBJ2-7 NA TRBV2 CASSELRGEQYF TGTGCCAGCAGTGAACTCAGGGGCGAGCAGTACTTC
many TRBJ2-5 TRBD2 TRBV10-3 CAISEKGLAKGGETQYF TGTGCCATCAGTGAAAAGGGACTAGCGAAAGGCGGGGAGACCCAGTACTTC
many TRBJ1-2 NA TRBV12-3/TRBV12-4 CASSPLPQYGYTF TGTGCCAGCAGCCCCCTCCCGCAGTATGGCTACACCTTC
many TRBJ2-3 NA TRBV3-1 CASSSAGTWEYF TGTGCCAGCAGCTCGGCCGGGACTTGGGAGTATTTT
NA TRBJ2-7 NA TRBV9 CASSADESSYEQYF TGTGCCAGCAGCGCGGACGAGAGCTCCTACGAGCAGTACTTC
NA TRBJ1-5 TRBD1 TRBV29-1 CSVDISGTGVEPQHF TGCAGCGTGGACATTTCCGGGACAGGGGTAGAGCCCCAGCATTTT
few TRBJ1-2 TRBD1 TRBV7-9 CASSLRDRGIGGYTF TGTGCCAGCAGCTTAAGGGACAGGGGAATTGGTGGCTACACCTTC
many TRBJ2-3 NA TRBV9 CASSERGLDTQYF TGTGCCAGCAGCGAGAGGGGTTTAGATACGCAGTATTTT
many TRBJ1-2 NA TRBV5-1 CASSLVDGEGGRGYTF TGCGCCAGCAGCTTGGTAGATGGGGAGGGGGGACGCGGCTACACCTTC
NA TRBJ2-7 NA TRBV6-5 CASSYSTGGFEQYF TGTGCCAGCAGTTACTCGACGGGGGGCTTCGAGCAGTACTTC
few TRBJ2-3 NA TRBV10-1 CASGPTDTQYF TGCGCCAGCGGACCCACAGATACGCAGTATTTT
NA TRBJ1-5 TRBD1 TRBV19 CATTGQGDQPQHF TGTGCCACAACCGGACAGGGTGATCAGCCCCAGCATTTT
NA TRBJ2-1 NA TRBV7-3 CASSPGIEQFF TGTGCCAGCAGCCCGGGGATTGAGCAGTTCTTC
NA TRBJ2-7 TRBD2 TRBV15 CATSLGLADEQYF TGTGCCACCAGCTTAGGACTAGCAGACGAGCAGTACTTC
NA TRBJ1-2 NA TRBV5-6 CASSFFQGGSRGYTF TGTGCCAGCAGTTTTTTTCAGGGAGGGAGTCGGGGCTACACCTTC
NA TRBJ1-2 NA TRBV5-5 CASSPAWGDYGYTF TGTGCCAGCAGCCCGGCTTGGGGGGACTATGGCTACACCTTC
NA TRBJ1-2 NA TRBV19 CASIGSWAYGYTF TGTGCCAGTATAGGCAGCTGGGCATATGGCTACACCTTC
many TRBJ1-5 NA TRBV16 CASSQMSANQPQHF TGTGCCAGCAGCCAAATGTCGGCCAATCAGCCCCAGCATTTT
NA TRBJ2-1 TRBD2 TRBV7-3 CASSLMTSGGSDEQFF TGTGCCAGCAGCTTAATGACTAGCGGGGGATCGGATGAGCAGTTCTTC
NA TRBJ2-7 TRBD2 TRBV29-1 CSVGGLARDEQYF TGCAGCGTTGGGGGACTAGCGAGGGACGAGCAGTACTTC
many TRBJ2-2 NA TRBV24-1 CATMANTGELFF TGTGCCACCATGGCGAACACCGGGGAGCTGTTTTTT
many TRBJ2-5 NA TRBV10-3 CAIRRGLQETQYF TGTGCCATCAGGAGGGGCCTGCAAGAGACCCAGTACTTC
once TRBJ2-1 NA TRBV28 CASSLRLGGNEQFF TGTGCCAGCAGTTTAAGATTGGGGGGCAATGAGCAGTTCTTC
NA TRBJ2-3 NA TRBV20-1 CSASRFPTDDTQYF TGCAGTGCTAGTAGATTCCCCACAGACGATACGCAGTATTTT
many TRBJ2-1 NA TRBV6-4 CASRASAAPYNEQFF TGTGCCAGCAGGGCCTCTGCGGCACCCTACAATGAGCAGTTCTTC
once TRBJ2-7 TRBD2 TRBV25-1 CASRAGGNSYEQYF TGTGCCAGCAGAGCGGGAGGGAATTCCTACGAGCAGTACTTC
NA TRBJ1-2 TRBD1 TRBV24-1 CATSDSNAGGHYGYTF TGTGCCACCAGTGATTCGAATGCAGGGGGCCACTATGGCTACACCTTC
many TRBJ1-4 TRBD1 TRBV25-1 CASSEGTGNRFSEKLFF TGTGCCAGCAGTGAAGGGACAGGCAATCGATTCAGTGAAAAACTGTTTTTT
many TRBJ2-2 TRBD1 TRBV6-5 CASSYRAGGEELFF TGTGCCAGCAGTTACAGAGCAGGGGGCGAGGAGCTGTTTTTT
NA TRBJ2-2 NA TRBV2 CASTKGGANTGELFF TGTGCCAGCACCAAGGGGGGGGCGAACACCGGGGAGCTGTTTTTT
many TRBJ1-1 TRBD1 TRBV5-1 CASSRKTGDTEAFF TGCGCCAGCAGCCGAAAAACAGGGGACACTGAAGCTTTCTTT
many TRBJ2-3 TRBD2 TRBV5-1 CASSWGLAGGPEMTDTQYF TGCGCCAGCAGCTGGGGACTAGCGGGAGGGCCTGAGATGACAGATACGCAGTATTTT
NA TRBJ2-7 NA TRBV9 CASSPGSSYEQYF TGTGCCAGCAGCCCAGGAAGCTCCTACGAGCAGTACTTC
NA TRBJ2-3 TRBD2 TRBV15 CATSSGLAGRSLTGTDTQYF TGTGCCACCAGCAGCGGACTAGCGGGGAGATCGTTAACAGGCACAGATACGCAGTATTTT
NA TRBJ1-2 NA TRBV7-9 CASSLVSVNYGYTF TGTGCCAGCAGCTTAGTATCGGTTAACTATGGCTACACCTTC
once TRBJ2-7 NA TRBV2 CASSDPGQTYEQYF TGTGCCAGCAGTGACCCCGGACAGACCTACGAGCAGTACTTC